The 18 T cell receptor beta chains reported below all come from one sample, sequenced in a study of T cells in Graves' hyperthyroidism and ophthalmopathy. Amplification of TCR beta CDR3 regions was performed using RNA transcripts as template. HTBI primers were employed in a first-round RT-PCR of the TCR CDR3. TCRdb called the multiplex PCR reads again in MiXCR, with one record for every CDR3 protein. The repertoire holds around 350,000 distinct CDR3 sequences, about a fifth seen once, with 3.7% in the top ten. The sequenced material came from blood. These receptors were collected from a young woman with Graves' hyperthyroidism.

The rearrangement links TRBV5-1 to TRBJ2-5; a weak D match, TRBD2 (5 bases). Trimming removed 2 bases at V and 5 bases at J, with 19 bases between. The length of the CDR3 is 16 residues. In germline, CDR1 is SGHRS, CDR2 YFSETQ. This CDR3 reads CASSFLSAGPAETQYF. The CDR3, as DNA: TGCGCCAGCAGCTTTTTATCCGCGGGCCCAGCGGAGACCCAGTACTTC.

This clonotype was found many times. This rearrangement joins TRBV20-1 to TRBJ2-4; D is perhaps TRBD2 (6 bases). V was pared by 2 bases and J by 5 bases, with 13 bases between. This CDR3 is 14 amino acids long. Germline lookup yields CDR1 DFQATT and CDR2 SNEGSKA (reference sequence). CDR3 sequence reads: CSARRSWGENIQYF. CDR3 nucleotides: TGCAGTGCTAGACGGTCTTGGGGGGAAAACATTCAGTACTTC.

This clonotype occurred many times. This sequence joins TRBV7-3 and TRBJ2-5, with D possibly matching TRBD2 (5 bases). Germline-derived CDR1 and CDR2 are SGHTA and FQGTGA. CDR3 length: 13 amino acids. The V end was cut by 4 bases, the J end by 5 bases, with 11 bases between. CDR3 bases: TGTGCCAGCAGCTACGGGCGGAGGGAGACCCAGTACTTC. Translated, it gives CASSYGRRETQYF. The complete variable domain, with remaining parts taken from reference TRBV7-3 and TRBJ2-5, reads GAGVSQTPSNKVTEKGKYVELRCDPISGHTALYWYRQSLGQGPEFLIYFQGTGAADDSGLPNDRFFAVRPEGSVSTLKIQRTERGDSAVYLCASSYGRRETQYFGPGTRLLVL.

CDR3 coding DNA: TGTGCCAGCAGCTTTGAGGGGGGTTACCACACCTTC. Protein: CASSFEGGYHTF. The rearrangement uses TRBV7-3 and TRBJ1-2, with D maybe TRBD1 (6 bases). The V end lost 3 bases, the J end lost 12 bases, and 14 bases lay between the germline ends. Germline V CDR1 and CDR2: SGHTA, FQGTGA. The CDR3 runs to 12 residues.

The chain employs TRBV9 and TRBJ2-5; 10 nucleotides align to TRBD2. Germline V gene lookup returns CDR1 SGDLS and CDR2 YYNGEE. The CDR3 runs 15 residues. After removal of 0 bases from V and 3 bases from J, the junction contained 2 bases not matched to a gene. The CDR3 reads CASSVGGLAEETQYF. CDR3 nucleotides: TGTGCCAGCAGCGTAGGAGGACTAGCGGAAGAGACCCAGTACTTC.

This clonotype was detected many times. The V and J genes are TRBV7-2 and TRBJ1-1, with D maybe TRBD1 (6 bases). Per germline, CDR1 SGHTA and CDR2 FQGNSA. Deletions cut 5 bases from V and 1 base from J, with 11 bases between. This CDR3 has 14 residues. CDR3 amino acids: CASSTRTANTEAFF. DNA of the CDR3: TGTGCCAGCAGCACCCGGACAGCGAACACTGAAGCTTTCTTT.

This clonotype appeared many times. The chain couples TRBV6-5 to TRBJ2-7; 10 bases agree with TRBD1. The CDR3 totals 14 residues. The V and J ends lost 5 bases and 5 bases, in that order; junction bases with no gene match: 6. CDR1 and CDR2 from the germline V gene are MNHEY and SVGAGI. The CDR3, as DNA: TGTGCCAGCAGTACCCGACAGGGGGCGAACGAGCAGTACTTC. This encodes CASSTRQGANEQYF.

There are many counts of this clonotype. The CDR3 loop reads CAWTRGSHTEAFF. In DNA form, the CDR3 reads TGTGCCTGGACCAGGGGTTCGCACACTGAAGCTTTCTTT. The chain employs TRBV30 and TRBJ1-1, with D possibly TRBD1 on 6 matching bases. The CDR3 has 13 residues. Deletions cut 4 bases from V and 3 bases from J, with 12 bases between. Germline V gene sequence: CDR1 GTSNPN, CDR2 SVGIG (reference sequence).

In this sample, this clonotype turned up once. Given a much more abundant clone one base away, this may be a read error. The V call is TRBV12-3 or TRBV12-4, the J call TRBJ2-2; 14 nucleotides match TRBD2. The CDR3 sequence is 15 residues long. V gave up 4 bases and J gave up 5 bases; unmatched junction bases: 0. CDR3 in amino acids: CASSWTSGGTGELFF. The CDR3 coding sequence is TGTGCCAGCAGTTGGACTAGCGGGGGGACCGGGGAGCTGTTTTTT.

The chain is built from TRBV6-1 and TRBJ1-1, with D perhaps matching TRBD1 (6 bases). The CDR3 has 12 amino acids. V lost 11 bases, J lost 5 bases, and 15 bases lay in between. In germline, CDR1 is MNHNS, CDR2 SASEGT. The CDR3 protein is CAGSPRGTEAFF. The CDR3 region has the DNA TGTGCCGGTAGTCCCAGGGGTACTGAAGCTTTCTTT.

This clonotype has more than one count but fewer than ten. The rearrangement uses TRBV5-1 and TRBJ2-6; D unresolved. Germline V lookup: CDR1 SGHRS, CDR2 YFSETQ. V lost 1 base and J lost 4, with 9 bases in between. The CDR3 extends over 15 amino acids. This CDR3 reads CASSLSGAGANVLTF. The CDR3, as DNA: TGCGCCAGCAGCTTGTCGGGCGCGGGGGCCAACGTCCTGACTTTC.

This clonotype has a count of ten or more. The CDR3 coding sequence is TGTGCCAGCACTCGCCCCCGGGCCCTAAACACTGAAGCTTTCTTT. Protein: CASTRPRALNTEAFF. The rearrangement uses TRBV28 and TRBJ1-1; unclear D gene. V lost 7 bases and J 2 bases, leaving 17 bases between the germline ends. Per germline, CDR1 MDHEN and CDR2 SYDVKM. The CDR3 runs to 15 residues.

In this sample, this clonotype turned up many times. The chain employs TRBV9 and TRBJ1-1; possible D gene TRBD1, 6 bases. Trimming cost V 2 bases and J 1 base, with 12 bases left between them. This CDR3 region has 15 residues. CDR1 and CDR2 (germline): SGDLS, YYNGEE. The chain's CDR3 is CASSVRGGANTEAFF. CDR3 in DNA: TGTGCCAGCAGCGTCAGAGGGGGAGCGAACACTGAAGCTTTCTTT.

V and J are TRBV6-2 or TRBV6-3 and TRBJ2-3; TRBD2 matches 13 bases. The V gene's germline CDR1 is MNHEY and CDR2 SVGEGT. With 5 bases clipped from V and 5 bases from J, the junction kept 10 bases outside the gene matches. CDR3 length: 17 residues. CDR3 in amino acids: CASSPGLAGVGGDTQYF. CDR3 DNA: TGTGCCAGCAGTCCCGGACTAGCGGGAGTAGGTGGAGATACGCAGTATTTT.

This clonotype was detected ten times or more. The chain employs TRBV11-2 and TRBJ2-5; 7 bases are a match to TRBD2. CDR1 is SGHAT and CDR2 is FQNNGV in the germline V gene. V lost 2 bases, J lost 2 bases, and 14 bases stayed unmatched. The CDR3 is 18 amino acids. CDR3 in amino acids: CASSLLFGGGGKQETQYF. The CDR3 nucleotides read TGTGCCAGCAGCTTATTGTTTGGCGGCGGGGGAAAACAAGAGACCCAGTACTTC. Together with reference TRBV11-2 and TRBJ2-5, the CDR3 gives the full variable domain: EAGVAQSPRYKIIEKRQSVAFWCNPISGHATLYWYQQILGQGPKLLIQFQNNGVVDDSQLPKDRFSAERLKGVDSTLKIQPAKLEDSAVYLCASSLLFGGGGKQETQYFGPGTRLLVL.

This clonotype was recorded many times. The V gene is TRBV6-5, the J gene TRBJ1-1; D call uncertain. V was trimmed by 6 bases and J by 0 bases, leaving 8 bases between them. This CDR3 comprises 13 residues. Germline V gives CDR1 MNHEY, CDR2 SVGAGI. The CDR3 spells CASRPDLNTEAFF. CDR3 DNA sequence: TGTGCCAGCAGACCGGACCTGAACACTGAAGCTTTCTTT.

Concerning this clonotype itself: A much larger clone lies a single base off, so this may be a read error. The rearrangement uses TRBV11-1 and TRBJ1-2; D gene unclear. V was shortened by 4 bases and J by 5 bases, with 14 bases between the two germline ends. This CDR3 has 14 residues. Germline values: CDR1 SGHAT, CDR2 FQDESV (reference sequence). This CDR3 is CASSSIVGLYGYTF. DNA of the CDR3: TGTGCCAGCAGCTCCATCGTCGGGTTGTATGGCTACACCTTC.

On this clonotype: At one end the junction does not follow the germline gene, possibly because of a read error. The CDR3 region is CASSYPERPADAFF. CDR3 sequence (DNA): TGTGCCAGCAGTTACCCGGAGAGGCCCGCTGATGCTTTCTTT. V gene TRBV6-5 combines with J gene TRBJ1-1; D is uncertain. The CDR3 runs to 14 residues. CDR1 is MNHEY, CDR2 SVGAGI, per germline.